These T cell receptor beta chains were read from a single sample in a study of persistence of HIV-infected CD4 T cells. Data came from immunoSEQ multiplex PCR; TCRdb stores just in-frame clones and leaves some out. This sample has under 55,000 clones, with about 88% found just once. Antigens of these TCRs are unknown. The starting material was CD4+ T cells sorted from PBMCs after 18-hour stimulation, obtained from a patient who received antiretroviral therapy. These receptors were taken from an adult woman with HIV who was CMV-seropositive. The CDR3 runs from the conserved cysteine through the conserved F or W.

j_gene: TRBJ1-6; v_gene: TRBV4-2; CDR3aa: CASSQDWENSPLHF
j_gene: TRBJ1-4; v_gene: TRBV5-8; CDR3aa: CASSRDGLSNEKLFF
j_gene: TRBJ2-3; v_gene: TRBV7-8; CDR3aa: CASSPADTQYF
j_gene: TRBJ2-5; v_gene: TRBV5-1; CDR3aa: CASSLGRIEGETQYF
j_gene: TRBJ2-2; v_gene: TRBV10-3; CDR3aa: CAISESSYRDTGELFF
j_gene: TRBJ2-1; v_gene: TRBV18; CDR3aa: CASSFRQQTSGGASENEQFF
j_gene: TRBJ2-1; v_gene: TRBV5-4; CDR3aa: CASSYQGSPYYNEQFF
j_gene: TRBJ2-7; v_gene: TRBV7-2; CDR3aa: CASSVRQPAYEQYF
j_gene: TRBJ1-1; v_gene: TRBV25-1; CDR3aa: CASSWGDFTEAFF
j_gene: TRBJ2-7; v_gene: TRBV2; CDR3aa: CASTRTGTYHYF
j_gene: TRBJ1-3; v_gene: TRBV28; CDR3aa: CASSLDFRSGNTIYF
j_gene: TRBJ2-3; v_gene: TRBV5-5; CDR3aa: CASTRTGSSDTQYF
j_gene: TRBJ2-5; v_gene: TRBV4-2; CDR3aa: CASSQMELGTEETQYF
j_gene: TRBJ1-6; v_gene: TRBV11-3; CDR3aa: CASSFVSNSPLHF
j_gene: TRBJ2-1; v_gene: TRBV12-5; CDR3aa: CASGLNEQFF
j_gene: TRBJ2-3; v_gene: TRBV5-4; CDR3aa: CASSGRTSGGLDTQYF
j_gene: TRBJ1-1; v_gene: TRBV10-1; CDR3aa: CASSRTGGFTEAFF
j_gene: TRBJ1-1; v_gene: TRBV5-4; CDR3aa: CASSSKGEKTEAFF
j_gene: TRBJ2-4; v_gene: TRBV12-3/TRBV12-4; CDR3aa: CASTGGTPNIQYF
j_gene: TRBJ1-3; v_gene: TRBV9; CDR3aa: CASSLQGSGNTIYF
j_gene: TRBJ2-2; v_gene: TRBV18; CDR3aa: CATPTNTGELFF
j_gene: TRBJ2-3; v_gene: TRBV24-1; CDR3aa: CATSGFGSFTDTQYF
j_gene: TRBJ1-6; v_gene: TRBV6-4; CDR3aa: CASSVIGRWNSPLHF
j_gene: TRBJ1-2; v_gene: TRBV2; CDR3aa: CASSEAGEYYTF
j_gene: TRBJ1-6; v_gene: TRBV9; CDR3aa: CASTGTDNSPLHF
j_gene: TRBJ2-1; v_gene: TRBV5-1; CDR3aa: CASSLDGTGGYNEQFF
j_gene: TRBJ2-2; v_gene: TRBV9; CDR3aa: CASSRRETGELFF
j_gene: TRBJ2-3; v_gene: TRBV24-1; CDR3aa: CATSDFPTDTQYF
j_gene: TRBJ2-1; v_gene: TRBV5-1; CDR3aa: CASSLEAGSVNEQFF
j_gene: TRBJ1-6; v_gene: TRBV1; CDR3aa: CTLNPVSPNSPLHF
j_gene: TRBJ1-2; v_gene: TRBV6-6; CDR3aa: CASTLGWGNYGYTF
j_gene: TRBJ2-4; v_gene: TRBV9; CDR3aa: CASSVSGTGETKNIQYF
j_gene: TRBJ1-5; v_gene: TRBV30; CDR3aa: CAWSVSQAKFSSQPQHF
j_gene: TRBJ2-3; v_gene: TRBV11-2; CDR3aa: CASSAIGDTQYF
j_gene: TRBJ2-1; v_gene: TRBV28; CDR3aa: CASSFLAGRRKHNEQFF
j_gene: TRBJ1-1; v_gene: TRBV6-1; CDR3aa: CASSDHPNTEAFF
j_gene: TRBJ2-7; v_gene: TRBV29-1; CDR3aa: CSVEVPPGQGTYEQYF
j_gene: TRBJ2-5; v_gene: TRBV5-1; CDR3aa: CASSLEGTYQETQYF